What follows are 4 T cell receptor beta chains derived from one specimen sequenced in a study of tissue T cells after allogeneic stem cell transplantation. Sequencing was performed with immunoSEQ multiplex PCR; in TCRdb, only in-frame clones are kept and a portion is missing. This table has some 5,000 clones, roughly 30% appearing once. This sample's time point: mouse harvest day 14 after allogeneic transplant. Tail vein injection delivered 10^7 T-cell-depleted bone marrow cells and 10^6 splenic CD5+ T cells. Material: skin. These receptors came from a female BALB/c mouse given C57BL/6 T cells with graft-versus-host disease after an allogeneic hematopoietic cell transplant.

Within the sample, this clone is medium-sized. Gene names follow the mouse nomenclature. Sequencing ends 1 residue short of the CDR3 end; the germline J gene provides the rest. The chain carries TRBV31 and TRBJ1-1; tentatively, D is TRBD1 (5 bases). CDR1 is GKSSPN and CDR2 is SITVG in the germline V gene. The CDR3 is 14 residues long. V shed 0 bases and J shed 4 bases, with 12 bases lying between them. The CDR3 is CAWSLEGGGTEVFF. Incomplete CDR3 DNA: TGTGCCTGGAGTCTAGAGGGCGGGGGCACAGAAGTCTTC.

This clone is termed medium-sized. Gene names are the mouse ones. The read ends 1 residue early relative to the CDR3; the germline J gene fills the gap. This chain uses TRBV31 with TRBJ2-4; 7 bases fit TRBD2. The CDR3 runs to 14 residues. J gave up 2 bases and V 0 bases, and 2 bases lay outside the gene matches. Germline-derived CDR1 and CDR2 are GKSSPN and SITVG. The CDR3 protein is CAWSLGGFQNTLYF. The sequenced part of the CDR3 DNA is TGTGCCTGGAGTCTGGGGGGGTTTCAAAACACCTTGTAC.

This clone counts as medium-sized. Mouse germline and gene names are used. The CDR3 end lies 1 residue beyond the end of the read and is filled in from the germline J gene. The chain recombines TRBV26 with TRBJ1-2; D is possibly TRBD1 (6 bases). The V end was cut by 3 bases, the J end by 2 bases, with 7 bases between. The CDR3 is 13 residues long. Germline V gene sequence: CDR1 KGHPV, CDR2 FQNQEV (reference sequence). The CDR3 here is CASSLQGNSDYTF. CDR3 DNA, as far as it was read: TGTGCCAGCAGTCTCCAGGGGAACTCCGACTACACC.

This clone is judged medium-sized. Mouse germline and gene names are used. Coverage ceases 1 residue before the CDR3 finishes, and the germline J gene fills in the end. The chain links TRBV13-2 to TRBJ2-1, with 10 bases matching TRBD2. V dropped 0 bases and J dropped 6; count of bases not matched to a gene: 3. In germline, CDR1 is NNHNN, CDR2 SYGAGS (reference sequence). There are 15 residues in the CDR3. The CDR3: CASGDALGGLAEQFF. The DNA read from the CDR3 is TGTGCCAGCGGTGATGCTCTGGGGGGGCTTGCTGAGCAGTTC.